The rows below give T cell receptor beta chains drawn from one sample of a study of cytomegalovirus exposure and HLA in healthy donors. Assay: immunoSEQ multiplex PCR; the TCRdb copy retains only in-frame clones and omits some. The repertoire holds 170,000 or so clones, around 77% seen once, with 1.5% to 2% in the top ten. The specimen was PBMCs. These receptors were collected from a woman in her 30s in good health and CMV-seronegative. Both conserved end residues are part of each CDR3. The order of the fields is clone size, D gene, J gene, V gene, CDR3 protein, CDR3 DNA. D genes are given only for firm matches. Clone size is not always given. Where it is, it says once, few, many or a class for expanded clones.

>few|TRBD1|TRBJ1-2|TRBV5-4
CASSLKGAGGYGYTF
TGTGCCAGCAGCTTGAAGGGGGCGGGGGGGTATGGCTACACCTTC
>.|.|TRBJ1-2|TRBV4-2
CASSQDRYGGYTF
TGTGCCAGCAGCCAAGACCGTTACGGTGGCTACACCTTC
>.|.|TRBJ1-5|TRBV7-8
CACRQAGGNQPQHF
TGTGCCTGCCGACAGGCGGGTGGCAATCAGCCCCAGCATTTT
>.|.|TRBJ1-3|TRBV7-8
CASSLRGSEASGNTIYF
TGTGCCAGCAGCTTACGTGGGTCGGAGGCCTCTGGAAACACCATATATTTT
>.|.|TRBJ2-7|TRBV6-6
CASSYPPDRMIYEQYF
TGTGCCAGCAGTTACCCTCCTGACAGGATGATCTACGAGCAGTACTTC
>.|TRBD1|TRBJ2-7|TRBV19
CASSPVRDRGYEQYF
TGTGCCAGTAGTCCGGTCCGGGACAGGGGCTACGAGCAGTACTTC
>.|.|TRBJ2-2|TRBV7-9
CASSPRVGTGELFF
TGTGCCAGCAGCCCCCGGGTTGGCACCGGGGAGCTGTTTTTT
>once|.|TRBJ2-2|TRBV19
CASSPRGINTGELFF
TGTGCCAGTAGCCCTAGGGGCATTAACACCGGGGAGCTGTTTTTT
>.|.|TRBJ1-1|TRBV7-3
CASSSTRDTNTEAFF
TGTGCCAGCAGCTCAACTCGGGACACGAACACTGAAGCTTTCTTT
>.|TRBD1|TRBJ1-4|TRBV13
CASSFRGTNEKLFF
TGTGCCAGCAGCTTCAGGGGGACTAATGAAAAACTGTTTTTT
>.|.|TRBJ1-2|TRBV21-1
CASSKRRKGDRGNYGYTF
TGTGCCAGCAGCAAACGCCGTAAGGGGGACAGGGGTAACTATGGCTACACCTTC
>.|TRBD2|TRBJ2-1|TRBV9
CASSVGTSGRGNYNEQFF
TGTGCCAGCAGCGTAGGGACTAGCGGGAGAGGAAACTACAATGAGCAGTTCTTC
>.|TRBD1|TRBJ1-1|TRBV27
CASSADRGGSEAFF
TGTGCCAGCAGTGCTGACAGGGGAGGGTCTGAAGCTTTCTTT
>few|TRBD1|TRBJ1-5|TRBV28
CASTLGTGTIQPQHF
TGTGCCAGCACCCTTGGGACAGGGACGATTCAGCCCCAGCATTTT
>.|.|TRBJ2-3|TRBV6-6
CASAGQPDTQYF
TGTGCCAGCGCCGGTCAACCAGATACGCAGTATTTT
>.|.|TRBJ1-2|TRBV27
CASSLWGRLNYGYTF
TGTGCCAGCAGTTTGTGGGGGAGGCTCAACTATGGCTACACCTTC
>few|.|TRBJ2-7|TRBV19
CATTTGTREQYF
TGTGCCACAACGACAGGCACGCGGGAGCAGTACTTC
>.|.|TRBJ1-2|TRBV6-5
CASAIFFSGGYTF
TGTGCCAGCGCTATATTCTTTTCCGGTGGCTACACCTTC
>once|.|TRBJ2-2|TRBV10-3
CAISVVGVSDTGELFF
TGTGCCATCAGTGTTGTCGGGGTATCTGACACCGGGGAGCTGTTTTTT
>.|.|TRBJ1-5|TRBV19
CASSTRSGGSNQPQHF
TGTGCCAGTAGTACCCGGAGTGGGGGGAGCAATCAGCCCCAGCATTTT
>.|.|TRBJ2-2|TRBV5-4
CASSSGLRGTGELFF
TGTGCCAGCAGCTCTGGGCTCCGGGGCACCGGGGAGCTGTTTTTT
>.|TRBD1|TRBJ1-2|TRBV7-3
CASSLTKTGYGYTF
TGTGCCAGCAGCTTAACGAAGACAGGGTATGGCTACACCTTC
>.|.|TRBJ2-1|TRBV7-9
CASSLGGSLGLREQFF
TGTGCCAGCAGCCTTGGAGGGTCTTTAGGGTTGCGTGAGCAGTTCTTC
>.|TRBD2|TRBJ2-1|TRBV9
CASSVGGSGSMNEQFF
TGTGCCAGCAGCGTAGGGGGTAGCGGGAGTATGAATGAGCAGTTCTTC
>.|.|TRBJ2-1|TRBV30
CAWSVRGNEQFF
TGTGCCTGGAGTGTACGCGGGAATGAGCAGTTCTTC
>.|TRBD1|TRBJ2-2|TRBV9
CASSVVGQSPNTRELFF
TGTGCCAGCAGCGTGGTGGGACAGTCCCCGAACACCCGGGAGCTGTTTTTT
>few|TRBD2|TRBJ2-2|TRBV7-2
CASSQVNPGLGFAGELFF
TGTGCCAGCAGCCAAGTCAACCCGGGACTAGGGTTCGCCGGGGAGCTGTTTTTT
>.|TRBD1|TRBJ2-1|TRBV2
CASSETGTAWNEQFF
TGTGCCAGCAGCGAAACCGGGACAGCCTGGAATGAGCAGTTCTTC
>.|.|TRBJ2-3|TRBV19
CASIVRYPPSDTQYF
TGTGCCAGTATTGTTAGATACCCACCGTCAGATACGCAGTATTTT
>.|TRBD1|TRBJ1-5|TRBV7-9
CASSLGTGGNQPQHF
TGTGCCAGCAGCCTCGGGACAGGGGGAAATCAGCCCCAGCATTTT
>.|.|TRBJ1-1|TRBV10-3
CAISEEDRNTEAFF
TGTGCCATCAGTGAGGAGGACAGGAACACTGAAGCTTTCTTT
>.|TRBD1|TRBJ2-2|TRBV19
CASSRTGRGGELFF
TGTGCCAGTAGTAGGACAGGACGGGGCGGGGAGCTGTTTTTT
>.|TRBD1|TRBJ1-5|TRBV30
CAWSADRGNQPQHF
TGTGCCTGGAGTGCCGACAGGGGCAATCAGCCCCAGCATTTT